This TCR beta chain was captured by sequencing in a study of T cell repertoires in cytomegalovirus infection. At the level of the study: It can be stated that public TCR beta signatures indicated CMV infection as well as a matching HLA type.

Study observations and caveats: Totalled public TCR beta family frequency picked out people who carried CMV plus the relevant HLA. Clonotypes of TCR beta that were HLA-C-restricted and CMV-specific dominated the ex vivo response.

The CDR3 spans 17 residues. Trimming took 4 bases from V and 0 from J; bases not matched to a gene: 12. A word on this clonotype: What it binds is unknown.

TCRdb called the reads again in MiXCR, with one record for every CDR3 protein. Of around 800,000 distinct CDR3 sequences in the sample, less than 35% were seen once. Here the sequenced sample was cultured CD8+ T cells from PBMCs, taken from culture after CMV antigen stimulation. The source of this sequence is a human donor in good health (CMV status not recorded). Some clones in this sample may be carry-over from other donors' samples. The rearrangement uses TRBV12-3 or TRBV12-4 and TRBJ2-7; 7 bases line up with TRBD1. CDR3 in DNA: TGTGCCAGCAGTTCCCGACAGGGTTCCCCAAGCTCCTACGAGCAGTACTTC. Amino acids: CASSSRQGSPSSYEQYF.